This passage covers 30 T cell receptor beta chains from one sample sequenced in a study of molecular identifiers for immune sequencing clone quantification. Each CDR3 protein gets one entry after TCRdb re-called the PCR reads with MiXCR. The table has about 500,000 distinct CDR3 sequences, about a quarter seen once. The sequenced sample consisted of naive CD8+ T cells from blood, with Jurkat cell RNA spiked in. The subset: FACS-sorted CD8+CD4-CCR7+CD45RA+ naive T cells. All receptors come from a human donor in good health. Some libraries in this study had Jurkat cell RNA spiked in.

The V gene is TRBV19, the J gene TRBJ2-3; D is unclear. Germline CDR1 is LNHDA and CDR2 is SQIVND (reference sequence). The V end lost 6 bases, the J end lost 0 bases, and 7 bases lay between the germline ends. The CDR3 covers 13 residues. In nucleotides, the CDR3 is TGTGCCAGTAGGGGCCATAGCACAGATACGCAGTATTTT. It is translated as CASRGHSTDTQYF.

This clonotype appeared many times. This rearrangement joins TRBV6-5 to TRBJ2-1; no firm D call. The CDR3 is 16 residues long. Trimming removed 2 bases at V and 0 bases at J, with 11 bases between. From germline, CDR1 is MNHEY and CDR2 SVGAGI. CDR3: CASSYRSKSSYNEQFF. In nucleotides, the CDR3 is TGTGCCAGCAGTTACCGCTCGAAGAGCTCCTACAATGAGCAGTTCTTC.

As concerns this clonotype: Likely a read error: the CDR3 ends without its conserved phenylalanine or tryptophan. The J gene is TRBJ1-2, the V gene TRBV29-1, with 7 positions matching TRBD1. Germline V gene sequence: CDR1 SQVTM, CDR2 ANQGSEA. J lost 7 bases, V lost 6 bases, and 8 bases had no gene match. This CDR3 has 12 amino acids. CDR3 region: CSVVGTVGGYTL. CDR3 DNA sequence: TGCAGCGTGGTCGGGACAGTCGGTGGCTACACCCTC.

This clonotype has at least ten counts. The chain carries TRBV2 and TRBJ1-5; 9 bases fit TRBD1. J was trimmed by 6 bases and V by 3 bases; bases with no gene match: 9. The CDR3 is 16 amino acids. Germline V gene sequence: CDR1 SNHLY, CDR2 FYNNEI. CDR3 sequence reads: CASSDPLQGAGQPQHF. In nucleotides, the CDR3 is TGTGCCAGCAGTGATCCCTTACAGGGGGCGGGTCAGCCCCAGCATTTT.

The chain recombines TRBV14 with TRBJ2-7; the D gene could be TRBD1 or TRBD2 (6 bases each). Trimming took off 1 base at V and 8 bases at J, with 21 bases between the two ends. There are 16 residues in the CDR3. Germline CDR1 reads SGHDN; CDR2 reads FVKESK. CDR3 nucleotide sequence: TGTGCCAGCAGCCAAGTGGTCGGGAGTCCCTGGGACAAGCAGTACTTC. This translates into CASSQVVGSPWDKQYF.

This clonotype has a handful of counts. V is TRBV30 and J is TRBJ1-5; D is undetermined. The CDR3 covers 13 residues. V was pared by 3 bases and J by 7 bases, with 13 bases between. The germline V gene encodes CDR1 GTSNPN and CDR2 SVGIG (reference sequence). This CDR3 is CAWREDYGQPQHF. The CDR3 coding sequence is TGTGCCTGGAGGGAGGACTATGGGCAGCCCCAGCATTTT.

This clonotype was counted a few times. The genes are TRBV5-6 and TRBJ1-4, with D possibly being TRBD1 (6 bases). Germline-derived CDR1 and CDR2 are SGHDT and YYEEEE. The CDR3 has 15 residues. Trimming took off 2 bases at V and 8 bases at J, with 16 bases between the two ends. The CDR3 sequence: CASSLIAGGGEKLFF. In nucleotides, the CDR3 is TGTGCCAGCAGCTTAATAGCCGGAGGGGGAGAAAAACTGTTTTTT.

This clonotype showed up many times. V usage is TRBV5-1 and J usage is TRBJ2-5; 8 bases match TRBD2. Germline CDR1 reads SGHRS; CDR2 reads YFSETQ. CDR3 length: 16 amino acids. V lost 0 bases and J lost 5; bases outside the gene matches: 9. The CDR3 sequence: CASSLVPSGFGETQYF. The DNA for the CDR3 is TGCGCCAGCAGCTTGGTGCCTAGCGGGTTCGGCGAGACCCAGTACTTC.

Comments on this clonotype: A much larger clone lies one base from this, so it may be a read error. V and J are TRBV13 and TRBJ2-3, with 7 bases identical to TRBD1. Germline CDR1 is PRHDT and CDR2 is FYEKMQ (reference sequence). CDR3 length: 18 residues. The CDR3 reads CAGSFGTAEDPSTDTQYF. In DNA form, the CDR3 reads TGTGCCGGCAGCTTTGGGACAGCCGAAGATCCTAGCACAGATACGCAGTATTTT.

Concerning this clonotype itself: A read error may be the cause here, since a much bigger clone is one base away. The V and J genes are TRBV14 and TRBJ2-7, with D perhaps matching TRBD2 (5 bases). The CDR3 sequence is 15 residues long. Between the trimmed V and J ends, which lost 2 bases and 5 bases, there was a span of 16 bases. Looked up from germline, CDR1 is SGHDN and CDR2 is FVKESK. The CDR3 DNA is TGTGCCAGCAGCCAACGAACGGGAAGGTTGCACGAGCAGTACTTC. It specifies CASSQRTGRLHEQYF.

This clonotype has at least ten counts. The chain links TRBV6-5 to TRBJ2-3, with D uncertain. V lost 6 bases to trimming and J lost 4 bases, with 5 bases between them. The germline V gene encodes CDR1 MNHEY and CDR2 SVGAGI. This CDR3 spans 11 amino acids. CDR3 sequence: CASSTSDTQYF. In nucleotides, the CDR3 is TGTGCCAGCAGCACGTCAGATACGCAGTATTTT.

This clonotype was observed a few times. The chain joins TRBV10-3 to TRBJ2-7, with 8 bases matching TRBD2. CDR3 size: 14 residues. Germline values: CDR1 ENHRY, CDR2 SYGVKD. The J segment lost 5 bases and the V segment lost 4 bases, leaving 7 bases of the junction unmatched. As DNA, the CDR3 is TGTGCCATCAGTGCTGCGGCGGGGGGCGACGAGCAGTACTTC. It is translated as CAISAAAGGDEQYF.

On this clonotype: This may be a read error: a much more frequent sequence differs by one nucleotide. The CDR3 DNA is TGCGCCAGCAGCCCGGGACAGGGACCTGAAGCTTTCTTT. Protein: CASSPGQGPEAFF. The J gene is TRBJ1-1, the V gene TRBV5-1, with TRBD1 matching 9 bases. This CDR3 has 13 residues. Germline CDR1 and CDR2: SGHRS and YFSETQ. V trimming: 4 bases; J trimming: 6 bases; junction bases outside the gene matches: 4.

This chain links TRBV2 with TRBJ2-2; D ambiguous. There are 16 residues in the CDR3. Trimming shortened V by 6 bases and J by 0 bases, and 14 bases separated the two germline ends. Germline V gene sequence: CDR1 SNHLY, CDR2 FYNNEI. The CDR3 DNA is TGTGCCAGCAGCGTGCTCTCCGGTCCGAACACCGGGGAGCTGTTTTTT. It specifies CASSVLSGPNTGELFF.

This clonotype has just a few counts. The genes are TRBV6-2 or TRBV6-3 and TRBJ1-5, with unresolved D. Trimming took 6 bases from V and 0 from J, leaving 15 bases between them. Germline V gene lookup returns CDR1 MNHEY and CDR2 SVGEGT. This CDR3 comprises 16 residues. DNA of the CDR3: TGTGCCAGCAGACGGGGTGTTAACTATAGCAATCAGCCCCAGCATTTT. This gives the protein CASRRGVNYSNQPQHF.

This clonotype was recorded a few times. CDR3 sequence: CASTLTESYEQYF. In DNA, the CDR3 is TGTGCCAGCACCCTAACAGAATCCTACGAGCAGTACTTC. The V gene is TRBV11-1, the J gene TRBJ2-7; D call uncertain. CDR1 and CDR2 (germline): SGHAT, FQDESV (reference sequence). V lost 7 bases, J lost 1 base, and 11 bases lay in between. The CDR3 has 13 amino acids.

V is TRBV14 and J is TRBJ1-1; D not resolved. The CDR3 loop spans 11 amino acids. The germline V and J ends were trimmed by 2 bases and 9 bases, with 7 bases remaining between them. Germline CDR1 reads SGHDN; CDR2 reads FVKESK. CDR3 DNA: TGTGCCAGCAGCCAATTGACTAAAGCTTTCTTT. This translates into CASSQLTKAFF.

The rearrangement uses TRBV7-9 and TRBJ2-7, with 10 bases matching TRBD2. Germline CDR1 reads SEHNR; CDR2 reads FQNEAQ (reference sequence). This CDR3 spans 15 amino acids. With 1 base clipped from V and 3 bases from J, the junction kept 3 bases outside the gene matches. The CDR3 DNA is TGTGCCAGCAGCTTAGTCATAGCGGGGGGCTACGAGCAGTACTTC. It yields the protein CASSLVIAGGYEQYF.

This clonotype was detected a few times. The V and J genes are TRBV7-2 and TRBJ2-3, with D possibly being TRBD1 (5 bases). Trimming pared 7 bases from V and 5 bases from J, leaving 13 bases between. Germline values: CDR1 SGHTA, CDR2 FQGNSA. The CDR3 covers 13 residues. The CDR3 reads CASTSQGGDTQYF. CDR3 nucleotides: TGTGCCAGCACCAGTCAGGGTGGAGATACGCAGTATTTT.

Of note for this clonotype: At one of its ends the junction is not consistent with the germline gene, which may arise from a read error. The rearrangement links TRBV20-1 to TRBJ2-7; either TRBD1 or TRBD2 may fit D (5 bases each). Germline V gene lookup returns CDR1 DFQATT and CDR2 SNEGSKA (reference sequence). The CDR3 runs to 13 residues. The CDR3, as DNA: TGTAGTGCTGGGGGTCCTTCCTCCTACGAGCAGTACTTC. Translating gives CSAGGPSSYEQYF.

This clonotype occurred a few times. The chain combines TRBV20-1 with TRBJ2-5; D gene uncertain. The CDR3 runs 9 residues. With 6 bases removed from V and 5 bases from J, the gap between germline ends came to 4 bases. The V gene's germline CDR1 is DFQATT and CDR2 SNEGSKA (reference sequence). CDR3 DNA: TGCAGTGCGGGGGAGACCCAGTACTTC. Protein sequence: CSAGETQYF.

This clonotype came up a few times. A single base separates this from a much larger clone, so it may be a read error. The rearrangement joins TRBV5-1 to TRBJ1-5; perhaps TRBD1 as D (6 bases). This CDR3 comprises 14 residues. Per germline, CDR1 SGHRS and CDR2 YFSETQ. The CDR3 reads CASGLGGANQPQHF. CDR3 in DNA: TGCGCCAGCGGCTTGGGGGGGGCGAATCAGCCCCAGCATTTT.

A remark on this clonotype: A much larger clone is a single base away; this may be a read error. This chain connects TRBV5-6 to TRBJ1-1; tentative D call: TRBD1 (6 bases). This CDR3 is built from 13 residues. The V and J ends lost 6 bases and 6 bases respectively, with 15 bases between them. Germline V gives CDR1 SGHDT, CDR2 YYEEEE. The CDR3 DNA reads TGTGCCAGCAACTCAGGGGTGACACCTGAAGCTTTCTTT. It yields the protein CASNSGVTPEAFF.

Only a few counts were recorded for this clonotype. The chain uses TRBV7-9 and TRBJ2-3; maybe TRBD2 (5 bases). Germline V gene sequence: CDR1 SEHNR, CDR2 FQNEAQ (reference sequence). The length of the CDR3 is 16 residues. Between the trimmed V and J ends, which lost 5 bases and 2 bases, there was a span of 17 bases. CDR3 sequence: CASSPLSGADTDTQYF. The CDR3 DNA follows: TGTGCCAGCAGCCCACTGAGCGGAGCTGACACAGATACGCAGTATTTT.

This rearrangement joins TRBV6-2 or TRBV6-3 to TRBJ2-7, with TRBD2 matching over 11 bases. V lost 4 bases to trimming and J lost 4 bases; unmatched junction nucleotides: 3. Germline values: CDR1 MNHEY, CDR2 SVGEGT. This CDR3 spans 14 amino acids. The CDR3 sequence is CASSSLAGEYEQYF. The CDR3 bases are TGTGCCAGCAGTTCACTAGCGGGAGAGTACGAGCAGTACTTC.

This clonotype was seen many times. V and J are TRBV5-1 and TRBJ2-7; 9 bases fit TRBD1. J was trimmed by 3 bases and V by 0 bases; bases with no gene match: 1. Germline assignment: CDR1 SGHRS and CDR2 YFSETQ. The length of the CDR3 is 14 residues. CDR3 loop: CASSLAGQGYEQYF. The DNA of the CDR3 is TGCGCCAGCAGCTTGGCGGGACAGGGCTACGAGCAGTACTTC.

Notes on this clonotype: One junction end disagrees with the germline gene, perhaps due to a read error. J is TRBJ1-1 and V is TRBV4-2; 9 bases agree with TRBD1. The germline V gene encodes CDR1 LGHNA and CDR2 YNFKEQ. The CDR3 is 14 residues long. The CDR3 DNA reads TGTGCCAGCCGCCAGCAGGGACAGGGCGCTGCCGCTTTCTTT. It codes for CASRQQGQGAAAFF.

The chain joins TRBV7-9 to TRBJ2-7; a possible D gene is TRBD2 (5 bases). The length of the CDR3 is 14 residues. Germline values: CDR1 SEHNR, CDR2 FQNEAQ (reference sequence). Trimming shortened V by 6 bases and J by 1 base, and 13 bases separated the two germline ends. The DNA for the CDR3 is TGTGCCAGCAGTCAACCGGGAAGGTCCTACGAGCAGTACTTC. It translates to CASSQPGRSYEQYF.

In its sample, this clonotype was seen many times. The CDR3, as DNA: TGTGCCAGTAGTATTGAGGTTCGGTCAAGGGGGTTGCAGTTCTTC. This gives the protein CASSIEVRSRGLQFF. This sequence joins TRBV19 and TRBJ2-1; the D gene is possibly TRBD1 (6 bases). The CDR3 covers 15 residues. Germline assignment: CDR1 LNHDA and CDR2 SQIVND (reference sequence). Trimming stripped 3 bases from V and 12 bases from J, with 21 bases between.

This clonotype was seen just once. The V and J genes are TRBV4-1 and TRBJ2-5; D is unresolved. CDR1 is MGHRA, CDR2 YSYEKL, per germline. V gave up 4 bases and J gave up 2 bases, with 14 bases separating them. The CDR3 has 15 residues. CDR3 coding DNA: TGCGCCAGCAGCCCCGGCGCCAGCACGCAAGAGACCCAGTACTTC. As protein: CASSPGASTQETQYF.